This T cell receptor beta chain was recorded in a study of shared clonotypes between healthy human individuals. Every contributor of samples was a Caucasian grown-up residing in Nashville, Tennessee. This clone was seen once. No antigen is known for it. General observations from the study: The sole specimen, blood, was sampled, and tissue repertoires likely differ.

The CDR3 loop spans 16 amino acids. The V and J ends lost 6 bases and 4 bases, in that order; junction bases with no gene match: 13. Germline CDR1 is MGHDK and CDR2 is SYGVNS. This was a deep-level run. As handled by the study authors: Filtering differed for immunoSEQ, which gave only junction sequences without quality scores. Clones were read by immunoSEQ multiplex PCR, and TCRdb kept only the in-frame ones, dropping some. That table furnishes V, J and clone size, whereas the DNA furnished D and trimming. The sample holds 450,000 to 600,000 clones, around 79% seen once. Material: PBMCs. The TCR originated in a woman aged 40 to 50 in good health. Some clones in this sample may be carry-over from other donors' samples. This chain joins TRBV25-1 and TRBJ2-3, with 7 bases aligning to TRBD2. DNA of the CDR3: TGTGCCAGCAGCCTACCGGGAGGACTTCTCTCAGATACGCAGTATTTT. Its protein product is CASSLPGGLLSDTQYF. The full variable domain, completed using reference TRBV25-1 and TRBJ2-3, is EADIYQTPRYLVIGTGKKITLECSQTMGHDKMYWYQQDPGMELHLIHYSYGVNSTEKGDLSSESTVSRIRTEHFPLTLESARPSHTSQYLCASSLPGGLLSDTQYFGPGTRLTVL.